This T cell receptor (beta chain) was found in a study of blood T cell repertoires in COVID-19. As for the study in general: The study drew acute and convalescent COVID-19 samples from the United States, Italy and Spain. T cells, B-cell-depleted T cells, or PBMCs supplied cDNA or gDNA.

CDR3 size: 16 residues. Germline V CDR1 and CDR2: SGHRS, YFSETQ. V gave up 7 bases and J gave up 5 bases, with 21 bases separating them. Per the authors' pipeline: From reference gene primer amplification, estimates of nucleated cell counts were derived. Profiling relied on immunoSEQ multiplex PCR, and the TCRdb table lists in-frame clones only, not all of them. V, J and clone size reflect that table, while D and trimming were determined from the DNA. The sample carries roughly 200,000 clones, about 83% recorded once. This sequence originates from a man aged 55 to 70 who had recovered from COVID-19. This chain connects TRBV5-1 to TRBJ1-4; D perhaps matches TRBD1 (6 bases). The material sequenced was peripheral blood. The CDR3 DNA follows: TGCGCCAGCCGCCCGAACCCGGACAGTCCCAATGAAAAACTGTTTTTT. It translates to CASRPNPDSPNEKLFF.